The T cell receptor beta chain described here comes from a study of CD8+CD57+ T cells in acquired aplastic anemia. In patients chosen for sequencing, flow cytometry had shown CD8+CD57+ cell expansion. TCR beta VDJ and CDR3 profiling used genomic DNA as template. TCRdb passed the reads through MiXCR, listing each CDR3 protein once. The sample contains about 200,000 distinct CDR3 sequences, over 55% of which appear only once. Germline V gene sequence: CDR1 SGHRS, CDR2 YFSETQ. CDR3 length equals 14 residues. The germline V and J ends were trimmed by 1 base and 4 bases, with 9 bases remaining between them. Study-wide findings and caveats: Shared by patients and controls, approximately 29 CD8+ CDR3s were abundant in patients.

A remark on this clonotype: Its antigen is not identified.

The chain couples TRBV5-1 to TRBJ1-5; D uncertain. The source is a human donor with aplastic anemia. The material sequenced was sorted CD4+, CD8+, or CD8+CD57+ T cells (not recorded which) from PBMCs. CDR3 protein: CASSLSSGNQPQHF. DNA of the CDR3: TGCGCCAGCAGCTTGTCATCGGGAAATCAGCCCCAGCATTTT.